This TCR beta chain was documented in a study of molecular identifiers for immune sequencing clone quantification. General study findings and limits: Over 99% of effector molecules, yet under 1% of naive-cell molecules, were held by clones above 20 RNA copies. Detectable among more than 800,000 naive cells, according to reports, was Jurkat TCR RNA spiked in from one cell.

V was pared by 3 bases and J by 2 bases, with 4 bases between. CDR3 length: 11 amino acids. Germline assignment: CDR1 GTSNPN and CDR2 SVGIG (reference sequence). This clonotype was observed a handful of times. Its target is not known. As CD8+CD4-CCR7+CD45RA+ cells, naive CD8 T cells were sorted. TCRdb independently ran MiXCR on the PCR reads; one entry per CDR3 protein. The sample shows approximately 590,000 distinct CDR3 sequences, roughly 27% of them seen only once. This TCR was sampled from a human donor in good health. Some libraries in this study had Jurkat cell RNA spiked in. The sample was naive CD8+ T cells from blood, with Jurkat cell RNA spiked in. The sample's subset: FACS-sorted CD8+CD4-CCR7+CD45RA+ naive T cells. The chain couples TRBV30 to TRBJ2-5, with D unresolved. DNA for the CDR3: TGTGCCTGGAGACGGCAAGAGACCCAGTACTTC. Its protein product is CAWRRQETQYF.